This T cell receptor (beta chain) was documented in a study of T cells in Graves' hyperthyroidism and ophthalmopathy. Germline V lookup: CDR1 SNHLY, CDR2 FYNNEI. Unmatched junction bases numbered 8, after V lost 6 bases and J lost 14 bases. The CDR3 spans 11 residues. With respect to this clonotype: One base away lies a much larger clone, so this may be a sequencing read error.

From RNA transcripts, TCR beta CDR3 regions were amplified. With the HTBI primer set, the TCR CDR3 went through a first round of RT-PCR. In TCRdb, the multiplex PCR reads were re-called with MiXCR into one record per CDR3 protein. Among some 690,000 distinct CDR3 sequences listed, about 18% were seen once. This receptor was obtained from a man in his fifties or sixties with Graves' hyperthyroidism. The sequencing sample was made of blood. This rearrangement joins TRBV2 to TRBJ2-3; 7 bases match TRBD2. The DNA for the CDR3 is TGTGCCAGCAGAAGCGGGAATGCGCGGTATTTT. Amino acid sequence: CASRSGNARYF.